This T cell receptor (beta chain) was identified during a study of CD8 T cells in Susac syndrome. Random hexamers were used to reverse transcribe an amount of about 0.45 to 1 ug RNA. Amplification of TCR beta CDR3 across 54 Vbeta and 13 Jbeta was performed with immunoSEQ multiplex PCR. One entry per CDR3 protein, called by TCRdb with MiXCR from the immunoSEQ multiplex PCR reads. The data hold roughly 160,000 distinct CDR3 sequences, with around 95% observed a single time. Trimming took 6 bases from V and 7 from J, leaving 15 bases between them. Germline loops: CDR1 SNHLY, CDR2 FYNNEI. There are 13 residues in the CDR3.

V usage is TRBV2 and J usage is TRBJ1-2, with D hard to call. The specimen sequenced was CD4+ T cells from PBMCs. This clonotype originated in a human donor in good health. DNA of the CDR3: TGTGCCAGCAGGTGGGGAAAGGACGGTGGCTACACCTTC. Protein: CASRWGKDGGYTF.